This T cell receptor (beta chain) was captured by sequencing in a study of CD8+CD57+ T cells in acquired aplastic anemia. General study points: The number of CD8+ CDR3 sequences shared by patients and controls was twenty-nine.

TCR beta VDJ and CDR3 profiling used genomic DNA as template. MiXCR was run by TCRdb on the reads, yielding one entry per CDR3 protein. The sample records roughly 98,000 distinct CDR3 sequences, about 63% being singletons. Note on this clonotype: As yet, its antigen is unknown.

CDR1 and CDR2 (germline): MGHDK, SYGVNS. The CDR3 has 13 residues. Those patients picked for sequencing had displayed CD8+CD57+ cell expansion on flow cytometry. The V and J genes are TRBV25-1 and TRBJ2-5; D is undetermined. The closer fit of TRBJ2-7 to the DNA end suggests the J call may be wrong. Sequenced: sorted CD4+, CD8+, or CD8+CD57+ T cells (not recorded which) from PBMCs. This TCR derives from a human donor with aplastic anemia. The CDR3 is CASSGLGLYEQYF. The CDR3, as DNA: TGTGCCAGCAGTGGGTTAGGCCTCTACGAGCAGTACTTC.